This T cell receptor beta chain was sequenced during a study of vaccination and CD4 T cells after COVID-19. Across the study: Samples were taken after vaccination, a median of roughly 72 days after dose two, with a range of 14 to 241. Findings and caveats of the study: Convalescent patients were relatively few, and early post-infection timepoints were missing.

Judged by abundance, this clonotype is medium-sized. Its antigen remains unknown. Treatment specified: approximately 10-day PBMC culture with coronavirus spike peptide pools or control peptides (ViraFEST assay). Prior to the COVID-19 pandemic (2011-2018), the unexposed donor's CD4+ T cells were collected. Wells contained 1.9 million or so PBMCs each, and these were cultured with about 10 IU/ml IL-2 and roughly 9.8 ug/ml peptide pools. V was clipped by 0 bases and J by 7 bases, with 8 bases between them. The length of the CDR3 is 13 residues. The V gene's germline CDR1 is MNHEY and CDR2 SVGEGT. The Oncomine TCR Beta short-read assay sequenced DNA from cultured CD4+ T cells. Genomic DNA was drawn out of CD4+ T cells grown in culture. MiXCR was run by TCRdb on the PCR reads, yielding one entry per CDR3 protein. The profile shows just under 10,000 distinct CDR3 sequences, less than 35% of them singletons.

This sequence originates from a human donor in good health. This chain links TRBV6-2 or TRBV6-3 with TRBJ2-3, with D uncertain. Sequencing was performed on CD4+ T cells from blood, cultured in vitro. In DNA, the CDR3 is TGTGCCAGCAGTTACTCGGAGAGGAATACGCAGTATTTT. Translation gives CASSYSERNTQYF.